This TCR beta chain is drawn from a study of blood T cell repertoires in COVID-19. Across the study: Material from acute and convalescent COVID-19 was sourced from the United States, Italy and Spain. T cells, B-cell-depleted T cells, or PBMCs supplied cDNA or gDNA.

How the authors handled the data: The assay estimated nucleated cells by amplifying reference gene primers. Assay: immunoSEQ multiplex PCR; the TCRdb copy retains only in-frame clones and omits some. Clone size and V and J calls were adopted from that table, with D and trimming inferred from the DNA. The sample contains 90,000 or so clones, around 86% of which appear only once. Germline CDR1 is WNHNN and CDR2 is SYGVQD (reference sequence). The CDR3 is 13 amino acids. V lost 0 bases, J lost 8 bases, and 7 bases lay in between. The sequenced sample consisted of peripheral blood. The chain carries TRBV10-1 and TRBJ1-4; D remains unclear. This sequence originates from a human donor in a cohort sampled during active COVID-19. CDR3 DNA sequence: TGCGCCAGCAGTGAGTCGGGCCGCGAAAAACTGTTTTTT. Protein: CASSESGREKLFF.